Presented here are 18 T cell receptor beta chains from one specimen sequenced in a study of T cell responses to AZD1222 COVID-19 vaccine (dated by TCRdb to the early 2020s). The sample's time point label, in plain terms: baseline before first vaccination. The treatment or condition tag for this specimen amounts to: meningococcal conjugate vaccine given as trial control. Receptors were amplified or captured by the immunoSEQ multiplex PCR assay. The table comes from immuneACCESS by way of TCRdb, which keeps in-frame sequences with V and J called. Part of the clones is missing from these tables; in studies checked, under half for an unresolved V gene and the rest for unknown reasons. For this sample there are 130,000 or so clones; around 89% appear just once. The ten biggest clones cover roughly 11% of the sample. Sequencing was performed on peripheral blood, taken on day 0 of MenACWY control vaccination. The origin of the receptors is an adult in good health.

This clone was observed a single time. This chain joins TRBV7-9 and TRBJ1-2; D not certain. Between the trimmed V and J ends, which lost 2 bases and 0 bases, there was a span of 10 bases. The CDR3 sequence is 15 residues long. Germline V gene data show CDR1 as SEHNR and CDR2 as FQNEAQ (reference sequence). Here the CDR3 DNA reads TGTGCCAGCAGCTTAATGATCGGGGCTAACTATGGCTACACCTTC. This codes for CASSLMIGANYGYTF.

This chain joins TRBV28 and TRBJ2-7; 9 bases line up with TRBD2. J gave up 2 bases and V 2 bases, and 1 base lay outside the gene matches. The CDR3 runs 14 residues. The germline V gene has CDR1 MDHEN and CDR2 SYDVKM. CDR3 nucleotides: TGTGCCAGCAGTTTAGCGGGAGGGCCCTACGAGCAGTACTTC. Protein product: CASSLAGGPYEQYF. The whole variable domain, remainder taken from reference TRBV28 and TRBJ2-7, is DVKVTQSSRYLVKRTGEKVFLECVQDMDHENMFWYRQDPGLGLRLIYFSYDVKMKEKGDIPEGYSVSREKKERFSLILESASTNQTSMYLCASSLAGGPYEQYFGPGTRLTVT.

The CDR3: CASVWTGGGNTIYF. CDR3 nucleotide sequence: TGTGCCAGCGTTTGGACGGGGGGTGGAAACACCATATATTTT. V and J are TRBV25-1 and TRBJ1-3; tentative D call: TRBD1 (5 bases). The CDR3 consists of 14 residues. V dropped 8 bases and J dropped 3 bases, with 14 bases sitting between them. Germline loops: CDR1 MGHDK, CDR2 SYGVNS.

This chain uses TRBV12-3 or TRBV12-4 with TRBJ1-4; D gene unclear. With 1 base removed from V and 8 bases from J, the gap between germline ends came to 8 bases. The CDR3 has 13 amino acids. The CDR3 nucleotides are TGTGCCAGCAGTTTAGGGGTTGGAGAAAAACTGTTTTTT. Its translation is CASSLGVGEKLFF.

The V and J genes are TRBV6-5 and TRBJ2-7; D is perhaps TRBD1 (6 bases). This CDR3 is built from 13 residues. Germline values: CDR1 MNHEY, CDR2 SVGAGI. Trimming stripped 6 bases from V and 1 base from J, with 10 bases between. The CDR3 sequence is CASSYRESYEQYF. CDR3 DNA: TGTGCCAGCAGCTACAGGGAATCCTACGAGCAGTACTTC.

The V call is TRBV20-1, the J call TRBJ2-2; no firm D call. Looked up from germline, CDR1 is DFQATT and CDR2 is SNEGSKA (reference sequence). Deletions cut 4 bases from V and 6 bases from J, with 6 bases between. CDR3 length: 11 residues. The CDR3 spells CSATRAGELFF. The CDR3 DNA reads TGCAGTGCTACCCGTGCCGGGGAGCTGTTTTTT.

This clone occurred once. The rearrangement joins TRBV6-5 to TRBJ2-3; D may be TRBD1 or TRBD2 (5 bases each). The CDR3 length is 15 residues. V lost 7 bases and J lost 0, with 14 bases in between. Germline V gene sequence: CDR1 MNHEY, CDR2 SVGAGI. CDR3: CASTAVWGSTDTQYF. CDR3 DNA: TGTGCCAGCACCGCGGTTTGGGGGAGCACAGATACGCAGTATTTT.

This chain links TRBV19 with TRBJ2-7; D possibly matches TRBD1 or TRBD2 (5 bases each). Trimming left V 10 bases short and J 1 base short, with 17 bases between. CDR3 length equals 14 residues. Germline V gene data show CDR1 as LNHDA and CDR2 as SQIVND (reference sequence). This CDR3 reads CATTEGWGSYEQYF. Here the CDR3 DNA reads TGTGCCACCACCGAAGGGTGGGGGTCCTACGAGCAGTACTTC.

In its sample, this clone was seen once. The chain links TRBV20-1 to TRBJ1-5, with 9 bases identical to TRBD1. The CDR3 totals 16 residues. Germline V CDR1 and CDR2: DFQATT, SNEGSKA (reference sequence). V shed 3 bases and J 2 bases; nucleotides not matched to a gene: 8. CDR3 sequence: CSASYGTGFRNQPQHF. CDR3 nucleotides: TGCAGTGCTAGTTATGGGACAGGGTTTCGCAATCAGCCCCAGCATTTT.

CDR3: CASIHSRREGLKNEQFF. The CDR3 region has the DNA TGTGCCAGCATCCACTCCCGGAGGGAGGGCCTGAAGAATGAGCAGTTCTTC. The chain carries TRBV7-8 and TRBJ2-1; 7 bases are shared with TRBD2. The CDR3 contains 17 residues. CDR1 and CDR2 (germline): SGHVS, FQNEAQ. The V and J ends lost 7 bases and 7 bases, in that order; junction bases with no gene match: 19.

The chain joins TRBV7-6 to TRBJ1-1; D might be TRBD1 (5 bases). This CDR3 spans 15 amino acids. From germline, CDR1 is SGHVS and CDR2 FNYEAQ. Trimming pared 5 bases from V and 2 bases from J, leaving 15 bases between. In DNA, the CDR3 is TGTGCCAGCAGCCCAGGGAGCAGCTACAACACTGAAGCTTTCTTT. Translation: CASSPGSSYNTEAFF.

This rearrangement joins TRBV5-1 to TRBJ2-7; 8 bases match TRBD1. CDR3 length: 15 residues. V dropped 4 bases and J dropped 1; count of bases not matched to a gene: 7. The germline gives CDR1 SGHRS, CDR2 YFSETQ. The CDR3 DNA reads as TGCGCCAGCAGCGCCGACAGGGGAATTTCCTACGAGCAGTACTTC. It codes for CASSADRGISYEQYF.

For the CDR3, the DNA is TGTGCCAGCAGCCGCAGATCGTACCAAGAGACCCAGTACTTC. Protein: CASSRRSYQETQYF. The chain recombines TRBV7-6 with TRBJ2-5; D call uncertain. CDR1 and CDR2 from the germline V gene are SGHVS and FNYEAQ. V dropped 5 bases and J dropped 0 bases, with 10 bases sitting between them. The CDR3 sequence is 14 residues long.

The chain employs TRBV5-5 and TRBJ2-1; 7 bases are a match to TRBD1. CDR1 is SGHKS, CDR2 YYEKEE, per germline (reference sequence). The J segment lost 7 bases and the V segment lost 5 bases, leaving 9 bases of the junction unmatched. The CDR3 runs 14 residues. CDR3 DNA: TGTGCCAGCAGGCGGACGGGACAGATTAATGAGCAGTTCTTC. Residues: CASRRTGQINEQFF. Full variable domain (missing parts from reference TRBV5-5 and TRBJ2-1): DAGVTQSPTHLIKTRGQQVTLRCSPISGHKSVSWYQQVLGQGPQFIFQYYEKEERGRGNFPDRFSARQFPNYSSELNVNALLLGDSALYLCASRRTGQINEQFFGPGTRLTVL.

The rearrangement uses TRBV6-5 and TRBJ1-2; D is unclear. The CDR3 length is 15 residues. Germline V CDR1 and CDR2: MNHEY, SVGAGI. Trimming took 10 bases from V and 4 from J, leaving 22 bases between them. In nucleotides, the CDR3 is TGTGCCACCCGTTCGGCGGGCACTACCTTCTATGGCTACACCTTC. Translated, it gives CATRSAGTTFYGYTF.

This chain connects TRBV7-8 to TRBJ2-7; D might be TRBD1 or TRBD2, each matching 6 bases. Germline loops: CDR1 SGHVS, CDR2 FQNEAQ. Trimming pared 4 bases from V and 4 bases from J, leaving 20 bases between. CDR3 length: 16 residues. CDR3 residues: CASSSRQSGGGYEQYF. The CDR3, as DNA: TGTGCCAGCAGCTCTCGACAGTCTGGAGGGGGTTACGAGCAGTACTTC.

The sample holds one count of this clone. The CDR3 bases are TGTGCCAGCAGAACAGGGGCGGGGTACAATGAGCAGTTCTTC. As protein: CASRTGAGYNEQFF. J is TRBJ2-1 and V is TRBV6-5, with D perhaps matching TRBD1 (7 bases). The length of the CDR3 is 14 residues. V gave up 6 bases and J gave up 4 bases, with 13 bases separating them. Germline values: CDR1 MNHEY, CDR2 SVGAGI.

V and J are TRBV7-2 and TRBJ1-4, with 8 bases identical to TRBD1. Germline loops: CDR1 SGHTA, CDR2 FQGNSA. The CDR3 runs 16 residues. Unmatched junction bases numbered 11, after V lost 4 bases and J lost 7 bases. The CDR3 DNA is TGTGCCAGCAGCTCGTCCCGGGACAGGACCGGTGAAAAACTGTTTTTT. It codes for CASSSSRDRTGEKLFF.